The 15 T cell receptor beta chains presented below share a single source sample, sequenced in a study of technical replicates of blood from four donors (dated by TCRdb to 2017 to 2019). The method was the immunoSEQ multiplex PCR assay. TCRdb limited this immuneACCESS table to in-frame rearrangements with V and J called. A share of clones is missing; checked studies link under half to unresolved V genes, and the rest is unexplained. This sample lists about 56,000 clones; 90% to 95% were detected once. The top ten clones comprise about 3% of the sample. Material for sequencing was PBMCs. The receptors shown here come from a human donor in good health. Some clones in this sample may be carry-over from other donors' samples.

V usage is TRBV6-4 and J usage is TRBJ1-1, with TRBD1 as a possible D gene (5 bases). Trimming removed 2 bases from V and 10 bases from J, with 11 bases in between. CDR1 is MRHNA and CDR2 is SNTAGT in the germline V gene. The CDR3 has 12 residues. The CDR3 nucleotides read TGTGCCAGCAGTGACGGGACTCAGCGAGCTTTCTTT. Amino acid sequence: CASSDGTQRAFF.

The gene calls are TRBV7-2 and TRBJ1-1; D gene uncertain. The CDR3 is 13 residues long. The germline V gene has CDR1 SGHTA and CDR2 FQGNSA. The V and J ends lost 5 bases and 0 bases respectively, with 7 bases between them. The CDR3 DNA reads as TGTGCCAGCAGCCCTCAGATGAACACTGAAGCTTTCTTT. Translation gives CASSPQMNTEAFF.

This rearrangement joins TRBV16 to TRBJ1-3, with 9 bases that match TRBD1. CDR3 length: 14 residues. Losses at the gene ends were 4 bases for V and 6 bases for J; bases not matched to a gene: 4. Germline V gene data show CDR1 as KGHSY and CDR2 as FQNENV. The CDR3 protein is CASSPGQGINTIYF. CDR3 coding DNA: TGTGCCAGCAGCCCCGGACAGGGGATAAACACCATATATTTT. The whole variable domain, remainder taken from reference TRBV16 and TRBJ1-3, is GEEVAQTPKHLVRGEGQKAKLYCAPIKGHSYVFWYQQVLKNEFKFLISFQNENVFDETGMPKERFSAKCLPNSPCSLEIQATKLEDSAVYFCASSPGQGINTIYFGEGSWLTVV.

Only a few counts were recorded for this clone. This sequence joins TRBV7-2 and TRBJ1-1, with D possibly TRBD1 on 5 matching bases. The CDR3 contains 13 residues. Germline CDR1 reads SGHTA; CDR2 reads FQGNSA. The V gene lost 7 bases and the J gene lost 8 bases, with 17 bases spanning the gap. The DNA for the CDR3 is TGTGCCAGCACCTCCCGCCCGGGGGGGGAAGCTTTCTTT. Translated: CASTSRPGGEAFF.

The count of this clone is one. The chain employs TRBV5-4 and TRBJ2-5; D perhaps matches TRBD1 (7 bases). This CDR3 is built from 13 residues. The V gene's germline CDR1 is SGHNT and CDR2 YYREEE (reference sequence). V lost 2 bases to trimming and J lost 4 bases, with 9 bases between them. The CDR3 nucleotides read TGTGCCAGCAGCTTTCAGGGGGGAGAGACCCAGTACTTC. It yields the protein CASSFQGGETQYF.

The CDR3 DNA follows: TGTGCCAGCAGAGCAACAGGGGTTTCCACTGAAGCTTTCTTT. As protein: CASRATGVSTEAFF. The chain couples TRBV27 to TRBJ1-1, with 7 bases aligning to TRBD1. Germline CDR1 and CDR2: MNHEY and SMNVEV (reference sequence). The CDR3 has 14 residues. Trimming removed 6 bases from V and 4 bases from J; junction bases left unmatched: 8.

V usage is TRBV7-8 and J usage is TRBJ1-5; D not certain. CDR1 and CDR2 from the germline V gene are SGHVS and FQNEAQ. This CDR3 region has 17 residues. Deletions cut 3 bases from V and 0 bases from J, with 15 bases between. The CDR3 bases are TGTGCCAGCAGCTTTAATCCGGGTCAATATAGCAATCAGCCCCAGCATTTT. The encoded protein is CASSFNPGQYSNQPQHF. The variable domain in full, with the rest retrieved from reference TRBV7-8 and TRBJ1-5, is GAGVSQSPRYKVAKRGQDVALRCDPISGHVSLFWYQQALGQGPEFLTYFQNEAQLDKSGLPSDRFFAERPEGSVSTLKIQRTQQEDSAVYLCASSFNPGQYSNQPQHFGDGTRLSIL.

This clone was picked up one time. This sequence joins TRBV9 and TRBJ2-2; the D is unclear. The germline V and J ends were trimmed by 4 bases and 5 bases, with 21 bases remaining between them. This CDR3 contains 17 residues. Looked up from germline, CDR1 is SGDLS and CDR2 is YYNGEE. The CDR3 sequence is CASSNPGGPDGTGELFF. The CDR3 nucleotides read TGTGCCAGCAGCAACCCCGGCGGTCCCGACGGGACCGGGGAGCTGTTTTTT. The variable domain in full, completed from reference TRBV9 and TRBJ2-2, reads DSGVTQTPKHLITATGQRVTLRCSPRSGDLSVYWYQQSLDQGLQFLIQYYNGEERAKGNILERFSAQQFPDLHSELNLSSLELGDSALYFCASSNPGGPDGTGELFFGEGSRLTVL.

The J gene is TRBJ2-1, the V gene TRBV4-3, with 10 bases fitting TRBD2. Per germline, CDR1 LGHNA and CDR2 YSLEER. Losses at the gene ends were 0 bases for V and 4 bases for J; bases not matched to a gene: 3. The CDR3 loop spans 16 amino acids. The chain's CDR3 is CASSQDLSGGYNEQFF. CDR3 coding DNA: TGCGCCAGCAGCCAAGATCTTAGCGGGGGGTACAATGAGCAGTTCTTC.

The chain has TRBV2 and TRBJ2-2, with TRBD2 identical over 7 bases. The CDR3 covers 16 residues. Germline CDR1 is SNHLY and CDR2 is FYNNEI. V lost 6 bases to trimming and J lost 5 bases; unmatched junction nucleotides: 12. This chain's CDR3 is CASRKGRGWETGELFF. The CDR3 nucleotides read TGTGCCAGCAGAAAGGGGAGGGGATGGGAGACCGGGGAGCTGTTTTTT.

The J gene is TRBJ2-1, the V gene TRBV7-9; TRBD2 matches 15 bases. The CDR3 sequence is 15 residues long. CDR1 and CDR2 from the germline V gene are SEHNR and FQNEAQ (reference sequence). Trimming removed 5 bases from V and 7 bases from J; junction bases left unmatched: 3. Here the CDR3 DNA reads TGTGCCAGCAGCCTCGGGACTAGCGGGGGGAATGAGCAGTTCTTC. This sequence encodes CASSLGTSGGNEQFF. Combining the CDR3 with reference TRBV7-9 and TRBJ2-1 gives the whole variable domain DTGVSQNPRHKITKRGQNVTFRCDPISEHNRLYWYRQTLGQGPEFLTYFQNEAQLEKSRLLSDRFSAERPKGSFSTLEIQRTEQGDSAMYLCASSLGTSGGNEQFFGPGTRLTVL.

This chain uses TRBV5-1 with TRBJ2-7; maybe TRBD1 (5 bases). The CDR3 sequence is 13 residues long. CDR1 is SGHRS, CDR2 YFSETQ, per germline. V gave up 0 bases and J gave up 6 bases, with 10 bases separating them. This CDR3 reads CASSLGQGGEQYF. The CDR3 nucleotides read TGCGCCAGCAGCTTGGGGCAGGGCGGCGAGCAGTACTTC.

This clone was counted a single time. The chain carries TRBV19 and TRBJ2-1, with TRBD2 as a possible D gene (6 bases). Trimming stripped 6 bases from V and 0 bases from J, with 12 bases between. CDR1 and CDR2 (germline): LNHDA, SQIVND (reference sequence). This CDR3 has 15 residues. CDR3 residues: CASRNSGPSYNEQFF. For the CDR3, the DNA is TGTGCCAGTAGAAATAGCGGCCCCTCCTACAATGAGCAGTTCTTC.

The chain links TRBV13 to TRBJ2-3; D may be TRBD2 (6 bases). Germline V gives CDR1 PRHDT, CDR2 FYEKMQ (reference sequence). The CDR3 has 15 residues. The V and J ends lost 5 bases and 1 base respectively, with 13 bases between them. CDR3 in amino acids: CASSGGEDRTDTQYF. CDR3 DNA sequence: TGTGCCAGCAGCGGCGGGGAGGACCGCACAGATACGCAGTATTTT. Complete variable domain (other parts from reference TRBV13 and TRBJ2-3): AAGVIQSPRHLIKEKRETATLKCYPIPRHDTVYWYQQGPGQDPQFLISFYEKMQSDKGSIPDRFSAQQFSDYHSELNMSSLELGDSALYFCASSGGEDRTDTQYFGPGTRLTVL.

The chain combines TRBV5-6 with TRBJ2-5; 7 nucleotides match TRBD1. Germline lookup yields CDR1 SGHDT and CDR2 YYEEEE. This CDR3 is built from 17 residues. The trim removed 0 bases at V and 5 bases at J, leaving 13 bases unmatched. CDR3 nucleotide sequence: TGTGCCAGCAGCTTGGATAGGGGGCGCACATGGTGGGAGACCCAGTACTTC. Protein: CASSLDRGRTWWETQYF.